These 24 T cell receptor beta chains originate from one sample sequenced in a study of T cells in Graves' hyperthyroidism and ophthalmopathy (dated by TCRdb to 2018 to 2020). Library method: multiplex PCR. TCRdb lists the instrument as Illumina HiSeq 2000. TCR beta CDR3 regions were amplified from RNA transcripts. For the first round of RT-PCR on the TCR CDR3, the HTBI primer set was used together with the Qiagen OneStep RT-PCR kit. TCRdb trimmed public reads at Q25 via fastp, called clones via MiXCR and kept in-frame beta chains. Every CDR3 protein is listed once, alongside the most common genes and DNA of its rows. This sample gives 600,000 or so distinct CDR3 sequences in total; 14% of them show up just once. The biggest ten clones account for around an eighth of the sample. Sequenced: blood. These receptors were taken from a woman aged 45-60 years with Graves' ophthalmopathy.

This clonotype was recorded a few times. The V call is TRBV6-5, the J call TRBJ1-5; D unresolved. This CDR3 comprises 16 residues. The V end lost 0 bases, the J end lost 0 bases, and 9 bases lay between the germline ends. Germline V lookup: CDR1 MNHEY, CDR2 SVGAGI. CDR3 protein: CASSYSGGSSNQPQHF. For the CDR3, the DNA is TGTGCCAGCAGTTACTCGGGCGGCAGTAGCAATCAGCCCCAGCATTTT.

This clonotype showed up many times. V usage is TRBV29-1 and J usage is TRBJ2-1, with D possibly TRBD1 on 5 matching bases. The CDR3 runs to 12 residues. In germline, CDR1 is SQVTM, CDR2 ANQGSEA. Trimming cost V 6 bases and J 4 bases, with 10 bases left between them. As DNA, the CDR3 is TGCAGCGTCTCTCGACAGTACAATGAGCAGTTCTTC. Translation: CSVSRQYNEQFF.

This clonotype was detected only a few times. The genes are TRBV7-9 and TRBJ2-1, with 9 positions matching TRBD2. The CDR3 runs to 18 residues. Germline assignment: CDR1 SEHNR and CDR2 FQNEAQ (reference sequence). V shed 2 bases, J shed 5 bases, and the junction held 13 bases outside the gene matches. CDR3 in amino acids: CASSLYSLKTSGHNEQFF. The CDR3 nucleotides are TGTGCCAGCAGCTTATATTCCCTTAAGACTAGCGGCCACAATGAGCAGTTCTTC.

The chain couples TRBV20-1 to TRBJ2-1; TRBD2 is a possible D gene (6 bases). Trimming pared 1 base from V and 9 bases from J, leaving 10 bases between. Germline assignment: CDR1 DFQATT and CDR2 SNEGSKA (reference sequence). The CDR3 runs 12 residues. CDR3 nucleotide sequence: TGCAGTGCTAGAGCCCACGGGAGTGAGCAGTTCTTC. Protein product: CSARAHGSEQFF.

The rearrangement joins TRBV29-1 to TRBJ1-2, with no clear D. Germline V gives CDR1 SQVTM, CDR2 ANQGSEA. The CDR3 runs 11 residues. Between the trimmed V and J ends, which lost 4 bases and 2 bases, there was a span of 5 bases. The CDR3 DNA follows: TGCAGCGTTGCCGACAACTATGGCTACACCTTC. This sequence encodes CSVADNYGYTF.

The CDR3 here is CASSLRDRGVVPKNIQYF. CDR3 sequence (DNA): TGTGCCAGTAGTCTCCGGGACAGGGGAGTTGTGCCCAAAAACATTCAGTACTTC. The chain combines TRBV19 with TRBJ2-4, with 10 bases that match TRBD1. The CDR3 has 18 amino acids. Looked up from germline, CDR1 is LNHDA and CDR2 is SQIVND (reference sequence). V dropped 5 bases and J dropped 2; count of bases not matched to a gene: 12.

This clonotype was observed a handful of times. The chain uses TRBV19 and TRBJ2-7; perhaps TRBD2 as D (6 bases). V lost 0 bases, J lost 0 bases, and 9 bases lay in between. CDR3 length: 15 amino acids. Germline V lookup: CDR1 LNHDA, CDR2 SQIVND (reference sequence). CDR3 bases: TGTGCCAGTAGTATAGATGGGGGGAGCTCCTACGAGCAGTACTTC. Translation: CASSIDGGSSYEQYF.

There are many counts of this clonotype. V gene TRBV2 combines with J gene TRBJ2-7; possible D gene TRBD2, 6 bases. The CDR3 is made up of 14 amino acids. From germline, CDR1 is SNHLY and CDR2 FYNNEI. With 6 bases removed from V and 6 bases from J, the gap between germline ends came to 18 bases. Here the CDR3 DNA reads TGTGCCAGCAGGGAGGGACGGAAAGAGATCGAGCAGTACTTC. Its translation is CASREGRKEIEQYF.

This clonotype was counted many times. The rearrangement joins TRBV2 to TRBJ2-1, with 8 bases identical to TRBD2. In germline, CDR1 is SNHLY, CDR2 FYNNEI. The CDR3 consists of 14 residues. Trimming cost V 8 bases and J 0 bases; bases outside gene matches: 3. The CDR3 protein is CASAGRASYNEQFF. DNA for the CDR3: TGTGCCAGCGCCGGGAGGGCCTCCTACAATGAGCAGTTCTTC.

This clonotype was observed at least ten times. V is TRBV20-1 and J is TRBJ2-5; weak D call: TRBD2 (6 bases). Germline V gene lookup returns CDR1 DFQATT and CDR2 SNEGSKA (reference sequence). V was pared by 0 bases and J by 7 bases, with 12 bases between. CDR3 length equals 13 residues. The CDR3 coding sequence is TGCAGTGCTAGAGAGGCGGGGTTCGTGACCCAGTACTTC. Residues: CSAREAGFVTQYF.

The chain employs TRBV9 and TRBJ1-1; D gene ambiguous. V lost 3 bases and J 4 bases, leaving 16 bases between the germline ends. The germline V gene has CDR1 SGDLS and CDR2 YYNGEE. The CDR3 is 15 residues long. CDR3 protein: CASSAEGVDLTEAFF. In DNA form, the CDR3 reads TGTGCCAGCAGCGCAGAGGGAGTAGATCTCACTGAAGCTTTCTTT.

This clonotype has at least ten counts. The chain's CDR3 is CASRDRDSVGYEQYF. The DNA of the CDR3 is TGTGCCAGCAGAGACCGGGACTCTGTTGGGTACGAGCAGTACTTC. The chain carries TRBV28 and TRBJ2-7; possible D gene TRBD2, 6 bases. Germline V gene data show CDR1 as MDHEN and CDR2 as SYDVKM. V was trimmed by 6 bases and J by 4 bases, leaving 19 bases between them. The CDR3 spans 15 residues. Together with reference TRBV28 and TRBJ2-7, the CDR3 gives the full variable domain: DVKVTQSSRYLVKRTGEKVFLECVQDMDHENMFWYRQDPGLGLRLIYFSYDVKMKEKGDIPEGYSVSREKKERFSLILESASTNQTSMYLCASRDRDSVGYEQYFGPGTRLTVT.

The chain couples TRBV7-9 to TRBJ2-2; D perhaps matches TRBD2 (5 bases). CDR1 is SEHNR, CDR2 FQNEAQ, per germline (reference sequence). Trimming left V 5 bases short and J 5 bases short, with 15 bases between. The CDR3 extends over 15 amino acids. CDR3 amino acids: CASSRRSGITGELFF. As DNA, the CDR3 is TGTGCCAGCAGCAGAAGATCGGGGATAACCGGGGAGCTGTTTTTT.

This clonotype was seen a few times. The CDR3 sequence is CASSVLVNYGYTF. The DNA for the CDR3 is TGTGCCAGCAGTGTTCTCGTTAACTATGGCTACACCTTC. The chain employs TRBV25-1 and TRBJ1-2, with D unclear. In germline, CDR1 is MGHDK, CDR2 SYGVNS. The CDR3 has 13 residues. Trimming took 4 bases from V and 1 from J, leaving 7 bases between them.

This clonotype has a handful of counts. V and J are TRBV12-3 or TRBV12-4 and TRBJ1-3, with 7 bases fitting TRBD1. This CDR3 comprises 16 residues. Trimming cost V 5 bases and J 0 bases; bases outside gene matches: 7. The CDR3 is CASSPPGQYSGNTIYF. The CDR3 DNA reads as TGTGCCAGCAGTCCTCCGGGACAGTACTCTGGAAACACCATATATTTT.

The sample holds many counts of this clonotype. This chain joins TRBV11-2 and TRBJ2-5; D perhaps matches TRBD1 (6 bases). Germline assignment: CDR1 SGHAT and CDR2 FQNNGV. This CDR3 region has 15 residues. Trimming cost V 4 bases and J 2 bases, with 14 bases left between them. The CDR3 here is CASSSGTTKQETQYF. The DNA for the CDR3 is TGTGCCAGCAGCTCAGGGACAACCAAACAAGAGACCCAGTACTTC.

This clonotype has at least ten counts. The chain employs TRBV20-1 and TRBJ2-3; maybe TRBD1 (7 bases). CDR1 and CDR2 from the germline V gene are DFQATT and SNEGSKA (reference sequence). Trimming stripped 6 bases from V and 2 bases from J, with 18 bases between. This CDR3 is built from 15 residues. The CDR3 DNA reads TGCAGTGCCATCTCCGGGGGACAGTTCACAGATACGCAGTATTTT. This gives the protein CSAISGGQFTDTQYF.

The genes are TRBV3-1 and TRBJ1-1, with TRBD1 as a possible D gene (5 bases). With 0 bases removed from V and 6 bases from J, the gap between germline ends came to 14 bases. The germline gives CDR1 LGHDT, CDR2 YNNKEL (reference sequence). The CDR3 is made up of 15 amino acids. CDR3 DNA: TGTGCCAGCAGCCAAGAAGGGTGGGAAGGGGCTGAAGCTTTCTTT. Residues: CASSQEGWEGAEAFF. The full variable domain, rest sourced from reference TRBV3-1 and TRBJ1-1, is DTAVSQTPKYLVTQMGNDKSIKCEQNLGHDTMYWYKQDSKKFLKIMFSYNNKELIINETVPNRFSPKSPDKAHLNLHINSLELGDSAVYFCASSQEGWEGAEAFFGQGTRLTVV.

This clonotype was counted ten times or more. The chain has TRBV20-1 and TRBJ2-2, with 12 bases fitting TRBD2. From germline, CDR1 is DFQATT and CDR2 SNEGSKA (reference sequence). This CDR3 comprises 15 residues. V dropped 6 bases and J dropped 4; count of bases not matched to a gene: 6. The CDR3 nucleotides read TGCAGTGCCGAAGCTAGCGGGAGGGGCACCGGGGAGCTGTTTTTT. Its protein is CSAEASGRGTGELFF.

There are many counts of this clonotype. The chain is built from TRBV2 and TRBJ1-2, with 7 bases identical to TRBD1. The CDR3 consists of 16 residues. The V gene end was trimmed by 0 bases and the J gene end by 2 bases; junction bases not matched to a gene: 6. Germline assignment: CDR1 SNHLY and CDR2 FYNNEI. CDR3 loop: CASSEALGGMNYGYTF. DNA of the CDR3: TGTGCCAGCAGTGAAGCCCTAGGGGGCATGAACTATGGCTACACCTTC.

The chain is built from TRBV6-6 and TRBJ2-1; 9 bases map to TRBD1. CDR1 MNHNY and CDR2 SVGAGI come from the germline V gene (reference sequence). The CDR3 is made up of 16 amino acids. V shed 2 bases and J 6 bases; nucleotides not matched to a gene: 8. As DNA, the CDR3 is TGTGCCAGCAGTTACCCGGGACAGGGACTTTCCAATGAGCAGTTCTTC. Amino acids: CASSYPGQGLSNEQFF.

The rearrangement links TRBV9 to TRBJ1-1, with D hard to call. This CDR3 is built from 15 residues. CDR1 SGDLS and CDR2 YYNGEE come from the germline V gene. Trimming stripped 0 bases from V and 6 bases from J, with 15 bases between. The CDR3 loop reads CASSVGLIGSSEAFF. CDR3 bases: TGTGCCAGCAGCGTAGGGCTCATAGGGAGTTCTGAAGCTTTCTTT.

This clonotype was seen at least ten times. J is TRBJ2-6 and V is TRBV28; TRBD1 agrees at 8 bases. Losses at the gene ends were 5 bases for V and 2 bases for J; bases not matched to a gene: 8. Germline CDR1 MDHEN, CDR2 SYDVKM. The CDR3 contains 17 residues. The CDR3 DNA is TGTGCCAGCAGTCCACAACAGGGGGTGGCTGGGGCCAACGTCCTGACTTTC. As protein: CASSPQQGVAGANVLTF.

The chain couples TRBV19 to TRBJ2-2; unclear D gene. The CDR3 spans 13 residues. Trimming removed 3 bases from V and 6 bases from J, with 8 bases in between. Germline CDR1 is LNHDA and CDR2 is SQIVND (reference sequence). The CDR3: CASSIAAPGELFF. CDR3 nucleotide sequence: TGTGCCAGTAGTATCGCCGCTCCCGGGGAGCTGTTTTTT.